Shown below are 14 T cell receptor beta chains from a single sample sequenced in a study of siplizumab effects on memory and regulatory T cells. Sequencing used immunoSEQ multiplex PCR; TCRdb keeps in-frame clones, though not all of them. This sample has 100,000 to 110,000 clones, with more than 85% found just once. The sequenced sample consisted of CD4+ T cells sorted from blood. These receptors all stem from a human donor in good health.

This CDR3 is CASSKVRRLGNTEAFF. The CDR3 DNA sequence: TGTGCCAGCAGCAAAGTACGTAGACTCGGGAACACTGAAGCTTTCTTT. V is TRBV21-1 and J is TRBJ1-1. TRBV21-1 is designated a pseudogene. The CDR3 is 16 amino acids.

This rearrangement joins TRBV6-6 to TRBJ1-1, with a tentative D call TRBD1 (6 bases). V was cut by 2 bases and J by 1 base, with 11 bases left in between. Germline-derived CDR1 and CDR2 are MNHNY and SVGAGI (reference sequence). This CDR3 is built from 15 residues. Here the CDR3 reads CASSYRLQGNTEAFF. CDR3 DNA: TGTGCCAGCAGTTACCGGTTACAGGGGAACACTGAAGCTTTCTTT.

The rearrangement uses TRBV5-6 and TRBJ1-2; D call uncertain. The CDR3 is 14 amino acids. With 1 base removed from V and 2 bases from J, the gap between germline ends came to 9 bases. The germline V gene has CDR1 SGHDT and CDR2 YYEEEE. CDR3 region: CASSLMGSNYGYTF. The CDR3 nucleotides read TGTGCCAGCAGCTTGATGGGGAGCAACTATGGCTACACCTTC.

This clone was counted only a few times. V and J are TRBV10-2 and TRBJ2-7; no clear D. Trimming shortened V by 8 bases and J by 4 bases, and 9 bases separated the two germline ends. The length of the CDR3 is 11 residues. Per the germline V gene, CDR1 is WSHSY and CDR2 is SAAADI. CDR3 coding DNA: TGCGCCAGCTCAGCCCTTTACGAGCAGTACTTC. It specifies CASSALYEQYF.

The CDR3 loop is CASSPEPRIYGYTF. In DNA form, the CDR3 reads TGCGCCAGCAGCCCGGAGCCGCGTATCTATGGCTACACCTTC. This chain uses TRBV5-1 with TRBJ1-2, with D uncertain. From germline, CDR1 is SGHRS and CDR2 YFSETQ. This CDR3 contains 14 residues. V lost 4 bases and J lost 4, with 14 bases in between.

On this clone itself: This sample includes further DNA sequences coding for the same CDR3. This chain links TRBV5-1 with TRBJ1-1, with a weak D call TRBD1 (5 bases). V was cut by 4 bases and J by 1 base, with 11 bases left in between. The CDR3 consists of 14 residues. Germline loops: CDR1 SGHRS, CDR2 YFSETQ. This CDR3 is CASSGGTANTEAFF. The CDR3 bases are TGCGCCAGCAGCGGGGGGACGGCGAACACTGAAGCTTTCTTT.

The chain joins TRBV6-1 to TRBJ2-7, with 7 bases matching TRBD1. The CDR3 sequence is 15 residues long. CDR1 is MNHNS and CDR2 is SASEGT in the germline V gene. Trimming took 7 bases from V and 5 from J; bases not matched to a gene: 14. CDR3 region: CASTPGAAGTDEQYF. In DNA form, the CDR3 reads TGTGCCAGCACCCCCGGGGCAGCAGGGACAGACGAGCAGTACTTC.

V usage is TRBV2 and J usage is TRBJ2-1; D might be TRBD2 (6 bases). V lost 6 bases to trimming and J lost 3 bases, with 15 bases between them. The CDR3 sequence is 15 residues long. The V gene's germline CDR1 is SNHLY and CDR2 FYNNEI. CDR3 nucleotide sequence: TGTGCCAGCAGATTCGGGACTGGGGGCTACAATGAGCAGTTCTTC. It yields the protein CASRFGTGGYNEQFF.

The J gene is TRBJ2-2, the V gene TRBV10-3, with D uncertain. This CDR3 is 13 amino acids long. CDR1 is ENHRY and CDR2 is SYGVKD in the germline V gene. V was cut by 3 bases and J by 3 bases, with 5 bases left in between. The CDR3 DNA reads as TGTGCCATCAGTGACAGATACACCGGGGAGCTGTTTTTT. It codes for CAISDRYTGELFF.

This clone was found a few times. This same CDR3 is encoded by further DNA sequences in the sample. The chain couples TRBV5-4 to TRBJ1-2; no clear D. The germline V gene has CDR1 SGHNT and CDR2 YYREEE (reference sequence). The CDR3 is 13 amino acids. V lost 0 bases to trimming and J lost 2 bases, with 5 bases between them. Here the CDR3 DNA reads TGTGCCAGCAGCTTGGACGGAAACTATGGCTACACCTTC. This gives the protein CASSLDGNYGYTF.

The rearrangement links TRBV7-2 to TRBJ2-5; perhaps TRBD1 as D (5 bases). CDR3 length: 15 residues. Per germline, CDR1 SGHTA and CDR2 FQGNSA. Trimming took 3 bases from V and 1 from J, leaving 12 bases between them. The CDR3 is CASSFDRTLQETQYF. The CDR3 bases are TGTGCCAGCAGCTTTGACAGAACCCTCCAAGAGACCCAGTACTTC.

V and J are TRBV19 and TRBJ2-1; unclear D gene. Trimming pared 7 bases from V and 2 bases from J, leaving 21 bases between. CDR1 and CDR2 (germline): LNHDA, SQIVND (reference sequence). The CDR3 is 17 residues long. The chain's CDR3 is CASIPRHSQLPYNEQFF. The CDR3 DNA is TGTGCCAGTATACCTCGTCACTCCCAACTTCCCTACAATGAGCAGTTCTTC. The entire variable domain, with the rest obtained from reference TRBV19 and TRBJ2-1, is as follows: DGGITQSPKYLFRKEGQNVTLSCEQNLNHDAMYWYRQDPGQGLRLIYYSQIVNDFQKGDIAEGYSVSREKKESFPLTVTSAQKNPTAFYLCASIPRHSQLPYNEQFFGPGTRLTVL.

The gene calls are TRBV4-3 and TRBJ1-6; D is perhaps TRBD1 (5 bases). This CDR3 is 15 amino acids long. V lost 4 bases to trimming and J lost 3 bases, with 10 bases between them. Looked up from germline, CDR1 is LGHNA and CDR2 is YSLEER. CDR3 sequence reads: CASSRSRDYNSPLHF. The CDR3 DNA is TGCGCCAGCAGCCGTAGCAGGGACTATAATTCACCCCTCCACTTT.

The genes are TRBV5-1 and TRBJ2-2; D unclear. The CDR3 is 15 amino acids. Trimming removed 0 bases at V and 7 bases at J, with 13 bases between. Germline CDR1 is SGHRS and CDR2 is YFSETQ. The CDR3: CASSLGEQIRGELFF. The DNA of the CDR3 is TGCGCCAGCAGCTTGGGGGAACAGATCCGCGGGGAGCTGTTTTTT.